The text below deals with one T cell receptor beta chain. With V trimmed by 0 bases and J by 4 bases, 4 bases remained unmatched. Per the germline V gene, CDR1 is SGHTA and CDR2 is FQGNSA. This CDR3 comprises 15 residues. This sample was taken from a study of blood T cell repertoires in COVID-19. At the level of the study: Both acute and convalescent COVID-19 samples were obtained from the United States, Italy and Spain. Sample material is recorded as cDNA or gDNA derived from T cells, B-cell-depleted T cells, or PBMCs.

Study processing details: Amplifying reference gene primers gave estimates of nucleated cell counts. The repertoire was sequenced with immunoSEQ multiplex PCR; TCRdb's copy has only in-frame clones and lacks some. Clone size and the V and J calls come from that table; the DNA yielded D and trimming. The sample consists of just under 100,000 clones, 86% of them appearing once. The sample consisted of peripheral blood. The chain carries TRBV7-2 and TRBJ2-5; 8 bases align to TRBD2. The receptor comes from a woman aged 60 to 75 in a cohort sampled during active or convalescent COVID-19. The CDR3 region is CASSLAHGRGETQYF. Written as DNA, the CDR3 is TGTGCCAGCAGCTTAGCCCACGGGAGGGGAGAGACCCAGTACTTC.